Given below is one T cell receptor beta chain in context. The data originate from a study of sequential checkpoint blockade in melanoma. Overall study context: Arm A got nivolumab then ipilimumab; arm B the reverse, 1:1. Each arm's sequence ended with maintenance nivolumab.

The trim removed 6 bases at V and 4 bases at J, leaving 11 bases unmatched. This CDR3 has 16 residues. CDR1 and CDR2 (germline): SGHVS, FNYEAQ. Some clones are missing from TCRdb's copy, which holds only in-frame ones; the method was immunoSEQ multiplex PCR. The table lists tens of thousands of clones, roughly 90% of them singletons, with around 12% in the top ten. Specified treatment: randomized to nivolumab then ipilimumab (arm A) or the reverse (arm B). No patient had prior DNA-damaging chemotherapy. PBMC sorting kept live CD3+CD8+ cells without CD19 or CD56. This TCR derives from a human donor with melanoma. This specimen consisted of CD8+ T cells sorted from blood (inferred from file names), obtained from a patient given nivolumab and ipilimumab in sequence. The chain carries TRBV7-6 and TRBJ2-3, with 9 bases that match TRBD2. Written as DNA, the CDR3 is TGTGCCAGCAGTTCCCAGAGGGGACTAGCCCCAGATACGCAGTATTTT. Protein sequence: CASSSQRGLAPDTQYF.